A single sample gave rise to the 7 T cell receptor beta chains below, sequenced in a study of T cell repertoires in cytomegalovirus infection. No cognate antigen is known for these TCRs. A single record per CDR3 protein comes from TCRdb applying MiXCR to the reads. The sample comprises some 700,000 distinct CDR3 sequences, roughly a third of which are singletons, and about 18% rests with the top ten. This sample comprised cultured PBMCs, obtained from culture after CMV antigen stimulation. These receptors were obtained from a human donor in good health (CMV status not recorded). Some clones in this sample may be carry-over from other donors' samples.

This clonotype has more than one count but fewer than ten. The chain links TRBV14 to TRBJ1-6, with D uncertain. There are 14 residues in the CDR3. The V gene's germline CDR1 is SGHDN and CDR2 FVKESK. The V end lost 0 bases, the J end lost 7 bases, and 7 bases lay between the germline ends. The CDR3 sequence is CASSQETGNSPLHF. CDR3 in DNA: TGTGCCAGCAGCCAAGAAACCGGGAATTCACCCCTCCACTTT.

V gene TRBV5-6 combines with J gene TRBJ2-7, with no clear D. V was cut by 0 bases and J by 11 bases, with 9 bases left in between. Germline V lookup: CDR1 SGHDT, CDR2 YYEEEE. There are 11 residues in the CDR3. The CDR3 is CASSLGDPEYF. DNA of the CDR3: TGTGCCAGCAGCTTGGGAGATCCGGAGTACTTC.

This clonotype showed up just a few times. This sequence joins TRBV10-3 and TRBJ1-1, with D maybe TRBD1 (5 bases). The CDR3 runs to 14 residues. The germline V gene has CDR1 ENHRY and CDR2 SYGVKD. V was trimmed by 8 bases and J by 2 bases, leaving 15 bases between them. The CDR3 is CAISPGTDNTEAFF. CDR3 DNA: TGTGCCATCTCTCCCGGGACGGATAACACTGAAGCTTTCTTT.

This clonotype turned up a few times. The chain employs TRBV6-1 and TRBJ1-1; weak D call: TRBD1 (6 bases). V gave up 6 bases and J gave up 0 bases, with 8 bases separating them. CDR1 and CDR2 (germline): MNHNS, SASEGT. This CDR3 is built from 13 residues. The CDR3 DNA reads as TGTGCCAGCAGGGACAGCATGAACACTGAAGCTTTCTTT. It specifies CASRDSMNTEAFF.

This clonotype was counted ten times or more. This sequence joins TRBV7-2 and TRBJ2-1, with D hard to call. V was trimmed by 1 base and J by 0 bases, leaving 10 bases between them. The CDR3 loop spans 16 amino acids. Germline CDR1 reads SGHTA; CDR2 reads FQGNSA. The CDR3 DNA is TGTGCCAGCAGCTTAGATGGGCGCCGCTCCTACAATGAGCAGTTCTTC. It translates to CASSLDGRRSYNEQFF.

The chain joins TRBV25-1 to TRBJ2-5; 8 bases align to TRBD1. Trimming cost V 4 bases and J 5 bases; bases outside gene matches: 6. Germline V gene sequence: CDR1 MGHDK, CDR2 SYGVNS. The CDR3 loop spans 14 amino acids. The CDR3 nucleotides read TGTGCCAGCAGTGGCAGGGGGCTTGAGGAGACCCAGTACTTC. Translating it yields CASSGRGLEETQYF.

In nucleotides, the CDR3 is TGTGCCAGCTCACCAGGACAGGGTCCCTCGGACGAGCAGTACTTC. Translation gives CASSPGQGPSDEQYF. The rearrangement uses TRBV18 and TRBJ2-7; 8 bases are shared with TRBD1. Germline V gene data show CDR1 as KGHSH and CDR2 as LQKENI. The CDR3 sequence is 15 residues long. Losses at the gene ends were 2 bases for V and 5 bases for J; bases not matched to a gene: 8.